This T cell receptor (beta chain) originates from a study of OX40 agonist ivuxolimab in advanced cancers. Assay: immunoSEQ multiplex PCR; the TCRdb copy retains only in-frame clones and omits some. The sample shows under 70,000 clones, just over 85% of them seen only once. Trimming took off 3 bases at V and 1 base at J, with 12 bases between the two ends. From germline, CDR1 is KGHSH and CDR2 LQKENI. This CDR3 contains 15 residues. The V and J genes are TRBV18 and TRBJ1-1; a weak D match, TRBD1 (6 bases). The clonotype was recovered from an adult with an advanced solid tumor such as melanoma, head and neck, liver or kidney cancer. The sample in question was CD4+ or CD8+ T cells sorted from blood, obtained in a trial of the OX40 agonist ivuxolimab. CDR3 sequence (DNA): TGTGCCAGCTCACCTGCGACAGGAGGGAACACTGAAGCTTTCTTT. Its translation: CASSPATGGNTEAFF. The full variable domain, in which reference TRBV18 and TRBJ1-1 provide the parts outside the CDR3, is NAGVMQNPRHLVRRRGQEARLRCSPMKGHSHVYWYRQLPEEGLKFMVYLQKENIIDESGMPKERFSAEFPKEGPSILRIQQVVRGDSAAYFCASSPATGGNTEAFFGQGTRLTVV.